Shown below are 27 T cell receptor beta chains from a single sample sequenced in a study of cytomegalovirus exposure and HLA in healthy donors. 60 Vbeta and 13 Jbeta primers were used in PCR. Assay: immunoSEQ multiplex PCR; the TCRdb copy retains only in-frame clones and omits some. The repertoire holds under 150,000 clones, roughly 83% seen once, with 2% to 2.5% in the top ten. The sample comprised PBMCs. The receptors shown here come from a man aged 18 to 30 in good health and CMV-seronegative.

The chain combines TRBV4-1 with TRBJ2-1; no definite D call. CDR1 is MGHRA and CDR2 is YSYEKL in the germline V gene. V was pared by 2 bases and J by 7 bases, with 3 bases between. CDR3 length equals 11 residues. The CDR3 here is CASSQQNEQFF. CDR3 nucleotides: TGCGCCAGCAGCCAACAAAATGAGCAGTTCTTC.

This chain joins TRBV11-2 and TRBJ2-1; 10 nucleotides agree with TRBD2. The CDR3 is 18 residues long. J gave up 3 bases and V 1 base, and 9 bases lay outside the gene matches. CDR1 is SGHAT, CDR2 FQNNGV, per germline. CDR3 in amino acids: CASSLGLAGVTYYNEQFF. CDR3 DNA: TGTGCCAGCAGCTTAGGTCTAGCGGGAGTGACTTACTACAATGAGCAGTTCTTC. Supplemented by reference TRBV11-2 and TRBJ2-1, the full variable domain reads EAGVAQSPRYKIIEKRQSVAFWCNPISGHATLYWYQQILGQGPKLLIQFQNNGVVDDSQLPKDRFSAERLKGVDSTLKIQPAKLEDSAVYLCASSLGLAGVTYYNEQFFGPGTRLTVL.

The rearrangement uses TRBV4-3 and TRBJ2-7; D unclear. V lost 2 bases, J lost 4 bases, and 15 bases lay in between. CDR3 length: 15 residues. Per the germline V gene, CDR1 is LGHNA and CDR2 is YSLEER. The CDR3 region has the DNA TGCGCCAGCAGCCAATCTCGTCAGACAATTTACGAGCAGTACTTC. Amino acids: CASSQSRQTIYEQYF.

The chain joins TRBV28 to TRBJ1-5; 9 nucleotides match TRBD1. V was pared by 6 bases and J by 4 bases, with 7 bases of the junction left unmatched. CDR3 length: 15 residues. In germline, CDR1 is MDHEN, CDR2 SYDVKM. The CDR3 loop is CASRQQGAGNQPQHF. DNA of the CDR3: TGTGCCAGCAGACAACAGGGGGCAGGTAATCAGCCCCAGCATTTT.

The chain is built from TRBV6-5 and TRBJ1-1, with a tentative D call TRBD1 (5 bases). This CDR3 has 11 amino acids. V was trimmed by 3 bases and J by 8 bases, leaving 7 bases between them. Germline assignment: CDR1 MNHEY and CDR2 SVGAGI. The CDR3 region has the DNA TGTGCCAGCAGTTATGGGGCAGAAGCTTTCTTT. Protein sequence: CASSYGAEAFF.

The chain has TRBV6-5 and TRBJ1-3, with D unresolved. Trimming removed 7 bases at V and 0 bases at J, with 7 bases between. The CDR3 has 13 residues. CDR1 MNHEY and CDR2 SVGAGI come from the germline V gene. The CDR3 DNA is TGTGCCAGCACGGGGAACTCTGGAAACACCATATATTTT. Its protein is CASTGNSGNTIYF.

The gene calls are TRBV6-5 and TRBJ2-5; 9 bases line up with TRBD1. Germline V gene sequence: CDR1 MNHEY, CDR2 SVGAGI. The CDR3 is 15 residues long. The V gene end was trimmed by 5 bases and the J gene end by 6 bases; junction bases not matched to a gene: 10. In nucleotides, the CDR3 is TGTGCCAGCAGTCCCCCCGGGACAGGGCGACAGACCCAGTACTTC. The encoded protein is CASSPPGTGRQTQYF.

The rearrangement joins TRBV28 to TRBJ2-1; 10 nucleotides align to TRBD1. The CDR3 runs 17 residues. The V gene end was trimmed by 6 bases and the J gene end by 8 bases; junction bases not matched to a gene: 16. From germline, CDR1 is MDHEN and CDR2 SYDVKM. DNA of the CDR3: TGTGCCAGCAGCCGACCTCCCGGGACAGGGGCTATGGATGAGCAGTTCTTC. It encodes CASSRPPGTGAMDEQFF.

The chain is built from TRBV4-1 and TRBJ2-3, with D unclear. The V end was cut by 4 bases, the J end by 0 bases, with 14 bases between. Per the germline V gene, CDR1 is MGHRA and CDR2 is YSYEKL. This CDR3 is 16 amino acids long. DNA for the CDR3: TGCGCCAGCAGCCTTGGCGGAGCTTCTAGCACAGATACGCAGTATTTT. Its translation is CASSLGGASSTDTQYF.

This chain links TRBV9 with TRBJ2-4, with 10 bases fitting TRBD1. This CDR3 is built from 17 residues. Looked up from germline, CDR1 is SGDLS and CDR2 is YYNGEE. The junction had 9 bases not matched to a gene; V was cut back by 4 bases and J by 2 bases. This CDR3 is CASSISRDRGTKNIQYF. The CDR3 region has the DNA TGTGCCAGCAGCATTTCCCGGGACAGGGGAACCAAAAACATTCAGTACTTC.

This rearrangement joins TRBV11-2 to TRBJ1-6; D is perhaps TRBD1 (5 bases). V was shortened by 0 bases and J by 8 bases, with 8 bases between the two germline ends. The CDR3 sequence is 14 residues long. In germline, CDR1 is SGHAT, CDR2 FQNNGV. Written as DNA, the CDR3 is TGTGCCAGCAGCTTAGATCTAGGGGATTCACCCCTCCACTTT. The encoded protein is CASSLDLGDSPLHF.

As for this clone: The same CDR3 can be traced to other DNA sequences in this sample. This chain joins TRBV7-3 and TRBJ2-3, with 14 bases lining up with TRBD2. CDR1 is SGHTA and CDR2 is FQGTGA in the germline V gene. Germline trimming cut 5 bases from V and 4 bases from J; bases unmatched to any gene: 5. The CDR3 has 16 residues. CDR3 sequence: CASSLGLAGGPDTQYF. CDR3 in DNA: TGTGCCAGCAGCCTCGGACTAGCGGGAGGTCCAGATACGCAGTATTTT.

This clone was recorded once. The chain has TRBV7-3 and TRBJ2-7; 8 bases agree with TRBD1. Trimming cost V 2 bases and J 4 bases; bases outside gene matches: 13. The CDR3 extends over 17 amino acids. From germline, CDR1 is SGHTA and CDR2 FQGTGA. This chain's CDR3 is CASSLEGQESGFYEQYF. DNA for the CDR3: TGTGCCAGCAGCTTAGAGGGACAGGAGAGCGGGTTTTACGAGCAGTACTTC.

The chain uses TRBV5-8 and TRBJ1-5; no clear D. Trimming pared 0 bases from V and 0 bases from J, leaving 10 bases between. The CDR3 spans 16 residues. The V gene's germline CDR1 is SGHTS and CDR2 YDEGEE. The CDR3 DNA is TGTGCCAGCAGCTTGGCTAAACTTGCTAGCAATCAGCCCCAGCATTTT. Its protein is CASSLAKLASNQPQHF. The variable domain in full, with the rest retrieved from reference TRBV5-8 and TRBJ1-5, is EAGVTQSPTHLIKTRGQQATLRCSPISGHTSVYWYQQALGLGLQFLLWYDEGEERNRGNFPPRFSGRQFPNYSSELNVNALELEDSALYLCASSLAKLASNQPQHFGDGTRLSIL.

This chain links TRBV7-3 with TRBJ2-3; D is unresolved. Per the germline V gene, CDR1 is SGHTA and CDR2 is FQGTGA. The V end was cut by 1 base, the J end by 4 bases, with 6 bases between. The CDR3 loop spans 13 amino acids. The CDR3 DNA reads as TGTGCCAGCAGCTTAAGTCGGGCAGATACGCAGTATTTT. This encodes CASSLSRADTQYF.

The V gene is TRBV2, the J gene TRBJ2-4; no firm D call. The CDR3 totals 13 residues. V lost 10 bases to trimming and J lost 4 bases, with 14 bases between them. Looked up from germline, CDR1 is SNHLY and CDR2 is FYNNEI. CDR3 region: CATFTPRKNIQYF. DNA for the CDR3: TGTGCCACCTTTACCCCCAGAAAAAACATTCAGTACTTC.

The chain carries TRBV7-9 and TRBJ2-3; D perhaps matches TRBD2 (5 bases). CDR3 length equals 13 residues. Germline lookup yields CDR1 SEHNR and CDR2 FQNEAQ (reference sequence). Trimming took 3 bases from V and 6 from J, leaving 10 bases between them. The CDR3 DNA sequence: TGTGCCAGCAGCTTCGGTAGCGCCGATACGCAGTATTTT. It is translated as CASSFGSADTQYF.

The CDR3 here is CASSLFLTTNEKLFF. CDR3 bases: TGTGCCAGCAGCTTGTTCCTTACAACTAATGAAAAACTGTTTTTT. V gene TRBV5-5 combines with J gene TRBJ1-4; no definite D call. Germline V gives CDR1 SGHKS, CDR2 YYEKEE (reference sequence). The CDR3 is 15 amino acids. Trimming removed 1 base from V and 0 bases from J, with 7 bases in between. Filled out from reference TRBV5-5 and TRBJ1-4, the complete variable domain reads DAGVTQSPTHLIKTRGQQVTLRCSPISGHKSVSWYQQVLGQGPQFIFQYYEKEERGRGNFPDRFSARQFPNYSSELNVNALLLGDSALYLCASSLFLTTNEKLFFGSGTQLSVL.

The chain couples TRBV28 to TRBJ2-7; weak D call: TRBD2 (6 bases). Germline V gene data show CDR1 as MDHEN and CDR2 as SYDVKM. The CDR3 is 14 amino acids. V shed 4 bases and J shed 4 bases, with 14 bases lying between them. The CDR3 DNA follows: TGTGCCAGCAGTTCCCAGGGAGGCGTGTACGAGCAGTACTTC. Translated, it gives CASSSQGGVYEQYF.

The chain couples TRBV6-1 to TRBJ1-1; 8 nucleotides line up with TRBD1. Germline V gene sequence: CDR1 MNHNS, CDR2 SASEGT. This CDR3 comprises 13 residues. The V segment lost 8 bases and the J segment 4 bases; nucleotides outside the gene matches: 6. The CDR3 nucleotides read TGTGCCAGCGCGGGGACAGGTCTCACTGAAGCTTTCTTT. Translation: CASAGTGLTEAFF.

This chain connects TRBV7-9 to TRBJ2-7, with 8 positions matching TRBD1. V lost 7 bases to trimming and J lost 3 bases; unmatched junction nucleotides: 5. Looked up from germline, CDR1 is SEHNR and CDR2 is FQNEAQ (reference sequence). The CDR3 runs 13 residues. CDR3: CASNFGQGYEQYF. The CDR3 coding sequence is TGTGCCAGCAACTTCGGACAGGGCTACGAGCAGTACTTC. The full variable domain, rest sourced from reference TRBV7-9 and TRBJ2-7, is DTGVSQNPRHKITKRGQNVTFRCDPISEHNRLYWYRQTLGQGPEFLTYFQNEAQLEKSRLLSDRFSAERPKGSFSTLEIQRTEQGDSAMYLCASNFGQGYEQYFGPGTRLTVT.

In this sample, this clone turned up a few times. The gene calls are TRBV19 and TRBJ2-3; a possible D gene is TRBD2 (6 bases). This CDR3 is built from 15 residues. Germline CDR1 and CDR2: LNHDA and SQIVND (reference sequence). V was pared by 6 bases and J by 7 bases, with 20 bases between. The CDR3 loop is CASSKGTGESHTQYF. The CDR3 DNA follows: TGTGCCAGTAGCAAGGGAACGGGAGAGTCGCATACGCAGTATTTT.

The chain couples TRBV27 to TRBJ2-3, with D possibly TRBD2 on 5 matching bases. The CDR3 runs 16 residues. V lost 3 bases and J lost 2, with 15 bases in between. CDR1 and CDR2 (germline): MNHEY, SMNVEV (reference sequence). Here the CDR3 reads CASSFLGLRNTDTQYF. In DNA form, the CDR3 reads TGTGCCAGCAGTTTCTTAGGACTTCGAAACACAGATACGCAGTATTTT.

CDR3 DNA: TGCGCCAGCAGCTCGACAGGGATGGATGGCTACACCTTC. Residues: CASSSTGMDGYTF. This chain uses TRBV5-1 with TRBJ1-2; 7 bases fit TRBD1. The CDR3 extends over 13 amino acids. V was pared by 3 bases and J by 6 bases, with 5 bases of the junction left unmatched. CDR1 SGHRS and CDR2 YFSETQ come from the germline V gene.

The DNA for the CDR3 is TGTGCCAGCAGCCCGGGGGAGGCAAACACTGAAGCTTTCTTT. This sequence encodes CASSPGEANTEAFF. This chain links TRBV11-3 with TRBJ1-1; D is possibly TRBD1 (5 bases). This CDR3 is 14 amino acids long. Deletions cut 5 bases from V and 2 bases from J, with 12 bases between. The germline V gene has CDR1 SGHNT and CDR2 YENEEA. Full variable domain (missing parts from reference TRBV11-3 and TRBJ1-1): EAGVVQSPRYKIIEKKQPVAFWCNPISGHNTLYWYLQNLGQGPELLIRYENEEAVDDSQLPKDRFSAERLKGVDSTLKIQPAELGDSAVYLCASSPGEANTEAFFGQGTRLTVV.

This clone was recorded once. The CDR3 DNA follows: TGCGCCAGCAAAACTTCACAGGGGGCCTACGAGCAGTACTTC. Translating it yields CASKTSQGAYEQYF. The rearrangement links TRBV5-1 to TRBJ2-5; 8 nucleotides align to TRBD1. The DNA end is more similar to TRBJ2-7, so the J call may be wrong. Per germline, CDR1 SGHRS and CDR2 YFSETQ. This CDR3 has 14 amino acids.

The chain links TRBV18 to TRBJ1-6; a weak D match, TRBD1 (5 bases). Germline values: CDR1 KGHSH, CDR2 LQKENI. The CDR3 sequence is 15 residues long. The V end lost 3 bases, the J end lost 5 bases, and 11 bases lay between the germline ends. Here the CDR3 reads CASSPRDRNNSPLHF. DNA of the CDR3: TGTGCCAGCTCACCCAGAGACAGAAATAATTCACCCCTCCACTTT.